This T cell receptor beta chain was profiled in a study of blood T cells in healthy people across ages. Then a second PCR, running roughly 6 to 11 cycles, was carried out with a sample-barcoded 5' primer and a J-beta primer mix. TCRdb re-derived calls from the 5' RACE reads in MiXCR, one entry per CDR3 protein. The repertoire holds approximately 730,000 distinct CDR3 sequences, with approximately 43% as singletons. Trimming removed 4 bases at V and 4 bases at J, with 11 bases between. The V gene's germline CDR1 is MNHEY and CDR2 SMNVEV (reference sequence). The CDR3 runs to 13 residues. This TCR came from a woman in her fifties or sixties in good health. Source material: blood. This chain links TRBV27 with TRBJ2-7; possible D gene TRBD1, 7 bases. The chain's CDR3 is CASSSRGEYEQYF. CDR3 sequence (DNA): TGTGCCAGCAGTTCCAGGGGGGAGTACGAGCAGTACTTC.